This TCR beta chain is from a study of blood T cell repertoires in COVID-19 (dated by TCRdb to about 2020). For context, the study as a whole: Collaborator samples came from the United States, Italy and Spain and covered acute and convalescent phases of COVID-19. Samples came from the ongoing ImmuneRACE study (first 160 participants) plus 1,254 subjects from 6 global collaborators. The prospective study material was composed of cDNA or gDNA derived from T cells, B-cell-depleted T cells, or PBMCs. The repertoires were made available in a free public database intended to serve as a resource for research on the immune response to SARS-CoV-2. Where available, HLA class I and class II types were taken from metadata supplied by the sample provider and were not determined by assay-based typing. A de-identified subject ID, COVID-19 status, age in years and sex were almost always included in the sample metadata. The dataset comprised deeply sampled blood TCRbeta repertoires from subjects exposed to, actively infected with, or recovered from COVID-19. Overall results and qualifications from the work: The quantity of clinical and demographic metadata differed by source and by participant and was supplied without curation.

This clone was recorded a few times. Its specific antigen is unknown. The sample holds no much larger clone one base away, and base qualities are not on file. TCRbeta CDR3 regions were amplified from genomic DNA by means of the immunoSEQ Assay, a bias-controlled multiplex PCR. As for the original processing: Within the assay, amplification of reference gene primers was used to estimate how many nucleated cells each sample contained. Sequence reads were collapsed and filtered to measure the absolute abundance of every unique TCRbeta CDR3 rearrangement. For each sample, productive Simpson clonality was calculated by taking the square root of Simpson's diversity index across productive rearrangements. The table comes from immuneACCESS by way of TCRdb, which keeps in-frame sequences with V and J called. Part of the clones is missing from these tables; in studies checked, under half for an unresolved V gene and the rest for unknown reasons. V, J and clone size are taken as reported in that table, and D and trimming were inferred from the DNA itself. The sample table contains some 170,000 clones; only one count was recorded for approximately 80% of them. Around 15% of the sample is held by the ten biggest clonotypes.

Participants in the prospective study were aged about 18 to 95 years, lived in 20 to 25 United States geographic areas, and enrolled through a virtual design. In the prospective study, cohorts were assigned on the basis of participant-reported clinical history obtained from a screening survey and a study questionnaire. For ImmuneRACE Cohort 3, a participant was defined as recovered based on two consecutive negative NP/OP PCR tests, clearance by a healthcare professional, or resolution of symptoms. In the prospective study, mobile phlebotomists collected whole blood, serum and a nasopharyngeal or oropharyngeal swab from each participant. Prospective study participants could optionally give additional blood draws and questionnaires over a roughly two-month period. Before DNA extraction, blood samples from the prospective study were shipped at room temperature or frozen. V is reduced by 4 bases and J by 6 bases, leaving a spacing of 12 bases between them. Measured from the cysteine to the phenylalanine, the CDR3 is 13 residues long. CDR3 DNA is the only sequence kept; it has 39 bases, read in frame from the first base.

The sequence is built from TRBV12-3 or TRBV12-4 and TRBJ1-2, with the D gene too uncertain to name. This clonotype originated in a man over 45 who had recovered from COVID-19. Sequenced input: PBMCs or T cells enriched from blood (not recorded which). The DNA sequence is given as TGTGCCAGCAGTTCCCTCCAGTCGCATGGCTACACCTTC. Translated, this gives CASSSLQSHGYTF.